This T cell receptor beta chain originates from a study of cytomegalovirus exposure and HLA in healthy donors. Trimming cost V 5 bases and J 4 bases; bases outside gene matches: 11. Germline CDR1 is SGHTA and CDR2 is FQGTGA. The CDR3 sequence is 16 residues long. A single count supports this clone. Amplification used 60 Vbeta primers and 13 Jbeta primers. Profiled with immunoSEQ multiplex PCR; TCRdb holds only in-frame clones, not every one. This table has some 110,000 clones, roughly 76% appearing once. V usage is TRBV7-3 and J usage is TRBJ1-2, with 9 bases aligning to TRBD1. What was sequenced was PBMCs. The clonotype originates from a woman aged 55-70 years in good health and CMV-seropositive. The CDR3 region is CASSAGEGTGTYGYTF. CDR3 DNA sequence: TGTGCCAGCAGCGCCGGGGAGGGGACAGGGACCTATGGCTACACCTTC.